The 3 T cell receptor beta chains reported below all come from one sample, sequenced in a study of blood T cell repertoires in COVID-19. Measured with immunoSEQ multiplex PCR; TCRdb has only the in-frame clones, and not every one. The table has about 140,000 clones, around 81% seen once. The specimen was peripheral blood. The receptors shown here come from a human donor in a cohort sampled during active COVID-19.

V usage is TRBV5-1 and J usage is TRBJ2-2; 10 bases align to TRBD1. The CDR3 spans 16 residues. V gave up 4 bases and J gave up 1 base; unmatched junction bases: 4. Germline CDR1 SGHRS, CDR2 YFSETQ. The CDR3 DNA sequence: TGCGCCAGCAGCCCGGGGGACAGGGGGAACACCGGGGAGCTGTTTTTT. It yields the protein CASSPGDRGNTGELFF.

The V call is TRBV11-3, the J call TRBJ2-1; D may be TRBD1 (6 bases). Germline CDR1 is SGHNT and CDR2 is YENEEA. With 4 bases removed from V and 6 bases from J, the gap between germline ends came to 22 bases. The CDR3 is 17 residues long. The CDR3 DNA reads as TGTGCCAGCAGCTCAAATTCACAGGGAACCCTTCCCAATGAGCAGTTCTTC. Protein sequence: CASSSNSQGTLPNEQFF.

The chain links TRBV2 to TRBJ1-6; a weak D match, TRBD1 (5 bases). Germline assignment: CDR1 SNHLY and CDR2 FYNNEI. V shed 6 bases and J shed 13 bases, with 16 bases lying between them. The length of the CDR3 is 13 residues. This CDR3 is CASRGLSRAPLHF. The CDR3 bases are TGTGCCAGCAGGGGACTTAGCCGGGCGCCCCTCCACTTT.